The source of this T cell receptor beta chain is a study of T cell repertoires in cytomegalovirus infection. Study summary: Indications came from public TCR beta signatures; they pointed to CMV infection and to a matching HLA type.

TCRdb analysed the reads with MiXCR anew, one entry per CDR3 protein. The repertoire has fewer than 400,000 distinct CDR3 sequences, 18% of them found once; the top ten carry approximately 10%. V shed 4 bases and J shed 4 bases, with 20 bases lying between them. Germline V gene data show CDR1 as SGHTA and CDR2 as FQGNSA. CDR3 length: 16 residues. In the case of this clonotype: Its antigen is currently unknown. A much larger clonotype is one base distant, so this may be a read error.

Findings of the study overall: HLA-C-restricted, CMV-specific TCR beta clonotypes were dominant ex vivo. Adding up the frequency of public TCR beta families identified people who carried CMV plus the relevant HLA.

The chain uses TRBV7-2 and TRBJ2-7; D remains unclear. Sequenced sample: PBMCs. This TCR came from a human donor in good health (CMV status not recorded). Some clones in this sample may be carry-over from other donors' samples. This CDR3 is CASSSPDPKSQYEQYF. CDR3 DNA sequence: TGTGCCAGCAGCTCCCCCGACCCGAAGTCCCAATACGAGCAGTACTTC.